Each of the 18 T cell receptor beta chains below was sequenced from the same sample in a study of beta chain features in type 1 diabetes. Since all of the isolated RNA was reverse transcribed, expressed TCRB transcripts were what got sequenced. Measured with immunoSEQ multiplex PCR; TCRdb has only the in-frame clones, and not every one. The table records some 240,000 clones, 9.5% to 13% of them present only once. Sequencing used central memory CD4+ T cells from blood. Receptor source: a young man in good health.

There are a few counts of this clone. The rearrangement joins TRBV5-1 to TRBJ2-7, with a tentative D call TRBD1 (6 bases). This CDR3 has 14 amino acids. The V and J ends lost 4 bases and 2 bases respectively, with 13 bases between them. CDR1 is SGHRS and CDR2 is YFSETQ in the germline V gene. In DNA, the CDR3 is TGCGCCAGCAGCCCCGAGCAGGGGCCCTACGAGCAGTACTTC. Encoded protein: CASSPEQGPYEQYF. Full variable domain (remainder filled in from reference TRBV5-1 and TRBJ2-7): KAGVTQTPRYLIKTRGQQVTLSCSPISGHRSVSWYQQTPGQGLQFLFEYFSETQRNKGNFPGRFSGRQFSNSRSEMNVSTLELGDSALYLCASSPEQGPYEQYFGPGTRLTVT.

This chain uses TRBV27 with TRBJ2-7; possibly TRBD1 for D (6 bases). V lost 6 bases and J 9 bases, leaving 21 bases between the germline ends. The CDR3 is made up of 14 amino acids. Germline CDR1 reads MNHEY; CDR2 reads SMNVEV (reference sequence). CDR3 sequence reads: CASRGQGNYEWQYF. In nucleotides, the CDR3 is TGTGCCAGCAGGGGACAAGGGAATTACGAGTGGCAGTACTTC.

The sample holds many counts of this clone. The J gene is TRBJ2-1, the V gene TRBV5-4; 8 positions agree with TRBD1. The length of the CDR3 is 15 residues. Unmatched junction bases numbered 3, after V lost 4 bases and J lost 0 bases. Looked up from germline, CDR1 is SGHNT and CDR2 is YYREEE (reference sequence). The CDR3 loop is CASSLTGDSYNEQFF. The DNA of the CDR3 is TGTGCCAGCAGCCTGACAGGGGACTCCTACAATGAGCAGTTCTTC.

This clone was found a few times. The CDR3 is CASSTRTERKEQFF. The CDR3 region has the DNA TGTGCCAGTAGTACGCGGACTGAAAGAAAGGAGCAGTTCTTC. The chain employs TRBV19 and TRBJ2-1; D may be TRBD2 (5 bases). In germline, CDR1 is LNHDA, CDR2 SQIVND (reference sequence). The CDR3 is 14 amino acids. The V gene lost 4 bases and the J gene lost 10 bases, with 17 bases spanning the gap. The full variable domain, rest sourced from reference TRBV19 and TRBJ2-1, is DGGITQSPKYLFRKEGQNVTLSCEQNLNHDAMYWYRQDPGQGLRLIYYSQIVNDFQKGDIAEGYSVSREKKESFPLTVTSAQKNPTAFYLCASSTRTERKEQFFGPGTRLTVL.

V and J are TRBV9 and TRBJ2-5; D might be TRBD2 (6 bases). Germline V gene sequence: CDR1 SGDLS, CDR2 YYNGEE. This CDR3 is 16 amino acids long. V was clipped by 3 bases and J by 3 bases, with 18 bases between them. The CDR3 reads CASSEKAGPYKETQYF. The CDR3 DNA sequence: TGTGCCAGCAGCGAAAAGGCGGGGCCGTATAAAGAGACCCAGTACTTC.

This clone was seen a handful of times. CDR3 in DNA: TGTGCCAGCAGCTTAGTGCCCCCCCACCGAGCAGGAGAGCGGGGGCCCTACGAGCAGTACTTC. Amino acid sequence: CASSLVPPHRAGERGPYEQYF. The chain joins TRBV7-6 to TRBJ2-7; 8 bases are a match to TRBD2. CDR1 SGHVS and CDR2 FNYEAQ come from the germline V gene. This CDR3 is 21 amino acids long. Trimming took 1 base from V and 2 from J; bases not matched to a gene: 22.

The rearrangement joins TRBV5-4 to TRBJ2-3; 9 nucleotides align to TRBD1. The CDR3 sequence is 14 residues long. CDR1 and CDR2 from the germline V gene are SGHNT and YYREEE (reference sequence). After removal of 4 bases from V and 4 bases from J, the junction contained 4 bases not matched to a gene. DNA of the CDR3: TGTGCCAGCAGCCCCAGGACAGGGGCAGATACGCAGTATTTT. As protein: CASSPRTGADTQYF. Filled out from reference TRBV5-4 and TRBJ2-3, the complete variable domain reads ETGVTQSPTHLIKTRGQQVTLRCSSQSGHNTVSWYQQALGQGPQFIFQYYREEENGRGNFPPRFSGLQFPNYSSELNVNALELDDSALYLCASSPRTGADTQYFGPGTRLTVL.

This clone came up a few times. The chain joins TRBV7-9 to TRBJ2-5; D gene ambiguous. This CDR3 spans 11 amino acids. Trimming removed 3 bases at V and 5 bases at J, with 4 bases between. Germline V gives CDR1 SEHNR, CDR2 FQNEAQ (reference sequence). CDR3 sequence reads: CASSFDETQYF. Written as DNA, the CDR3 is TGTGCCAGCAGCTTCGATGAGACCCAGTACTTC.

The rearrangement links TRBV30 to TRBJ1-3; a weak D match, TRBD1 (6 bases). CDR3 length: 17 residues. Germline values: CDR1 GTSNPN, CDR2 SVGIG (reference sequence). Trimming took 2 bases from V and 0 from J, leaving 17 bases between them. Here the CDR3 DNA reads TGTGCCTGGAGTATCTCAGGGGCCCCCAGCTCTGGAAACACCATATATTTT. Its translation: CAWSISGAPSSGNTIYF. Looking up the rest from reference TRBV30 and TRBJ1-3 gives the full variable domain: SQTIHQWPATLVQPVGSPLSLECTVEGTSNPNLYWYRQAAGRGLQLLFYSVGIGQISSEVPQNLSASRPQDRQFILSSKKLLLSDSGFYLCAWSISGAPSSGNTIYFGEGSWLTVV.

In nucleotides, the CDR3 is TGCGCCAGCAGCCAAGTGGCGGTTATCTCCTACGAGCAGTACTTC. It yields the protein CASSQVAVISYEQYF. The chain is built from TRBV4-1 and TRBJ2-7; D remains unclear. The CDR3 consists of 15 residues. CDR1 and CDR2 (germline): MGHRA, YSYEKL. Trimming cost V 1 base and J 0 bases, with 10 bases left between them.

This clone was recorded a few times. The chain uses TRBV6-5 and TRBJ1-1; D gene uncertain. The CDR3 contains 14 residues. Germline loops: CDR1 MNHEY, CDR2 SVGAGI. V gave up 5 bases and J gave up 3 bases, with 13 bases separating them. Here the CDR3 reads CASSVFSVDTEAFF. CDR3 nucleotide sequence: TGTGCCAGCAGTGTCTTCAGTGTGGACACTGAAGCTTTCTTT.

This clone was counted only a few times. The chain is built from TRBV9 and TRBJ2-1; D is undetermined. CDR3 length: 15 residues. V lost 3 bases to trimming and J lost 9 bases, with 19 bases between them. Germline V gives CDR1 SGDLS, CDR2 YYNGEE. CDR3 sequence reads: CASSARTSSSGEQFF. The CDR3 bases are TGTGCCAGCAGCGCGAGGACCAGCTCATCCGGTGAGCAGTTCTTC. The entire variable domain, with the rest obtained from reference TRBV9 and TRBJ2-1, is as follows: DSGVTQTPKHLITATGQRVTLRCSPRSGDLSVYWYQQSLDQGLQFLIQYYNGEERAKGNILERFSAQQFPDLHSELNLSSLELGDSALYFCASSARTSSSGEQFFGPGTRLTVL.

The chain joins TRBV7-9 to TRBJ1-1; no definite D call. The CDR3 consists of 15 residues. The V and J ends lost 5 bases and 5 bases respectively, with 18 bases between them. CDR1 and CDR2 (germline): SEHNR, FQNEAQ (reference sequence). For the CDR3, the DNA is TGTGCCAGCAGCCCACCGACCTCGTCGGGTACTGAAGCTTTCTTT. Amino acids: CASSPPTSSGTEAFF. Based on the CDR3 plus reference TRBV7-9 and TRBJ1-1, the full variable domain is DTGVSQNPRHKITKRGQNVTFRCDPISEHNRLYWYRQTLGQGPEFLTYFQNEAQLEKSRLLSDRFSAERPKGSFSTLEIQRTEQGDSAMYLCASSPPTSSGTEAFFGQGTRLTVV.

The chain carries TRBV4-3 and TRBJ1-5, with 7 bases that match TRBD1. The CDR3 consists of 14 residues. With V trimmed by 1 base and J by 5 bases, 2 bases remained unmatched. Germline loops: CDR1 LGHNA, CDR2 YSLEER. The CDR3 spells CASSQVGGDQPQHF. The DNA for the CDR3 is TGCGCCAGCAGCCAAGTAGGGGGCGATCAGCCCCAGCATTTT.

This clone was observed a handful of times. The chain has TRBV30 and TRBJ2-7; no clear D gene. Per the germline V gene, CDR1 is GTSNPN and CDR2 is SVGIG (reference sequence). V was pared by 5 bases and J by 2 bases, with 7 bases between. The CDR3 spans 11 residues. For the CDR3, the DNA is TGTGCCTGGGGCGGTACCTACGAGCAGTACTTC. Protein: CAWGGTYEQYF.

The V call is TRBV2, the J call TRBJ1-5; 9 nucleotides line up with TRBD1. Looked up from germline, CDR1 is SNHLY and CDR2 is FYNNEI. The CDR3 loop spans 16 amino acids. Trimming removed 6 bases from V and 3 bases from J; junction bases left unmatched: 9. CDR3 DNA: TGTGCCAGCAGCGCATACGGGACAGGGAACAATCAGCCCCAGCATTTT. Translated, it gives CASSAYGTGNNQPQHF.

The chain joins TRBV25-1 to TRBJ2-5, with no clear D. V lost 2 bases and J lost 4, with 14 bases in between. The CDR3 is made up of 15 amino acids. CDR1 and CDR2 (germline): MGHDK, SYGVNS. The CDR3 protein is CASSETGQNGETQYF. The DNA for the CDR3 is TGTGCCAGCAGTGAAACCGGCCAAAATGGAGAGACCCAGTACTTC.

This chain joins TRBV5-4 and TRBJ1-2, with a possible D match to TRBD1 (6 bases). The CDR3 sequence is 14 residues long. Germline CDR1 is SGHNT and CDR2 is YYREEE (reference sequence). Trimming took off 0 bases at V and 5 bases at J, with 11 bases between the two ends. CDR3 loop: CASSLGTALYGYTF. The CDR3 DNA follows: TGTGCCAGCAGCTTGGGGACAGCCCTATATGGCTACACCTTC. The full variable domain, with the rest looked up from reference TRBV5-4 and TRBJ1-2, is ETGVTQSPTHLIKTRGQQVTLRCSSQSGHNTVSWYQQALGQGPQFIFQYYREEENGRGNFPPRFSGLQFPNYSSELNVNALELDDSALYLCASSLGTALYGYTFGSGTRLTVV.